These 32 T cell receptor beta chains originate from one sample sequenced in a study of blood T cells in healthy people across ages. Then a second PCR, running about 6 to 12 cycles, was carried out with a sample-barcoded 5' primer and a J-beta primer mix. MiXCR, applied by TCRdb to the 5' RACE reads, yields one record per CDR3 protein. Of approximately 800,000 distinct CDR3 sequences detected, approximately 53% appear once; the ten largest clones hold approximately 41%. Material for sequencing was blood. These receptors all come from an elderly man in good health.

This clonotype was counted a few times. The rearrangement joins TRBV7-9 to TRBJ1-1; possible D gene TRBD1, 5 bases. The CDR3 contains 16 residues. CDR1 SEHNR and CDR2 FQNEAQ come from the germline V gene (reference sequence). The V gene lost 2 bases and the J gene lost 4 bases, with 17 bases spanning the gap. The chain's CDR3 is CASSLTLGRGGTEAFF. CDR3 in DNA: TGTGCCAGCAGCTTAACCCTGGGAAGGGGCGGCACTGAAGCTTTCTTT.

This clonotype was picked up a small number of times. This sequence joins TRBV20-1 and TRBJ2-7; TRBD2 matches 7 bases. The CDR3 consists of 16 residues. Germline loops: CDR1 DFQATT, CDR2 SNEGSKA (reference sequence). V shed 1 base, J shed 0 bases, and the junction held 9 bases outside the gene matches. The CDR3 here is CSARGEAAGLSYEQYF. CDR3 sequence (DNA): TGCAGTGCTAGAGGAGAAGCAGCGGGGCTCTCCTACGAGCAGTACTTC.

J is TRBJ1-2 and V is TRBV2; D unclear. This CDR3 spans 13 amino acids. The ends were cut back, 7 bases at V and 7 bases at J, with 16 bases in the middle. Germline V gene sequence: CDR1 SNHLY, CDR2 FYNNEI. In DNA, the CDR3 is TGTGCCAGCAAGGTCCTCAGTTTGAGTGGCTACACCTTC. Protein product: CASKVLSLSGYTF.

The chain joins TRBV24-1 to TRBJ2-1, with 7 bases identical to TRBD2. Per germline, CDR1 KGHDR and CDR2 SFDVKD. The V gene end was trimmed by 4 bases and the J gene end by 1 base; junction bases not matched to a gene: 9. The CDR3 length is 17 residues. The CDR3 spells CATSETTSAWSYNEQFF. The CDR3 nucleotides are TGTGCCACCAGTGAGACCACTAGCGCTTGGTCCTACAATGAGCAGTTCTTC.

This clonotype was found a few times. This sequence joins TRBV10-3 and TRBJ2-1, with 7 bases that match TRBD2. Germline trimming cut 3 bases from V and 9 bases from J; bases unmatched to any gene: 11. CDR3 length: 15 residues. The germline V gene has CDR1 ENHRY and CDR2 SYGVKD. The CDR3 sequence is CAISDGAGSPREQFF. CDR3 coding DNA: TGTGCCATCAGTGACGGAGCGGGATCCCCCCGTGAGCAGTTCTTC.

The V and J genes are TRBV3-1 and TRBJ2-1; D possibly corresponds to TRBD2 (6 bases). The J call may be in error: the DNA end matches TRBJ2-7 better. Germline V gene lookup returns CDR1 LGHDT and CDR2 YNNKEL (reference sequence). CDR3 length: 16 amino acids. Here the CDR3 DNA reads TGTGCCAGCAGCCAAGAACGGGGACCGGACTACAATGAGCAGTACTTC. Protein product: CASSQERGPDYNEQYF.

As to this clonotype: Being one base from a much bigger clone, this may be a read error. CDR3: CSARQSSGGEQYF. For the CDR3, the DNA is TGCAGCGCCCGACAGTCCTCGGGGGGCGAGCAGTACTTC. The V call is TRBV29-1, the J call TRBJ2-7, with 7 nucleotides matching TRBD2. V gave up 7 bases and J gave up 6 bases; unmatched junction bases: 12. Germline CDR1 reads SQVTM; CDR2 reads ANQGSEA. The CDR3 has 13 amino acids.

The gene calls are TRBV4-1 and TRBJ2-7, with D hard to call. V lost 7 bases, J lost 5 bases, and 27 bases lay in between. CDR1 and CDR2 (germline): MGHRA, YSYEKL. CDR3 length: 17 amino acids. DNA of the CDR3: TGCGCCAGCACCGTTAGAGACCCTGGGGTCTTTGAGGACGAGCAGTACTTC. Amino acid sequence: CASTVRDPGVFEDEQYF.

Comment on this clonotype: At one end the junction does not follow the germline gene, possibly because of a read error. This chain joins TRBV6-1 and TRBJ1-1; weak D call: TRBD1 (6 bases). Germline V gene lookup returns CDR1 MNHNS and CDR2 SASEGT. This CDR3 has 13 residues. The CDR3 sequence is CAGSHRAYTEAFF. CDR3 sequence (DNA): TGTGCCGGCAGTCACAGGGCGTACACTGAAGCTTTCTTT.

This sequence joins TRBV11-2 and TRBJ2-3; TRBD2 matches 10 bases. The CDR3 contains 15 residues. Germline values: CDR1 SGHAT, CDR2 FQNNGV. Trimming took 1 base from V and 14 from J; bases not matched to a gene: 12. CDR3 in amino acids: CASSLGTSGHRDAYF. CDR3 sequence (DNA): TGTGCCAGCAGCTTAGGGACTAGCGGTCACAGAGACGCGTATTTT.

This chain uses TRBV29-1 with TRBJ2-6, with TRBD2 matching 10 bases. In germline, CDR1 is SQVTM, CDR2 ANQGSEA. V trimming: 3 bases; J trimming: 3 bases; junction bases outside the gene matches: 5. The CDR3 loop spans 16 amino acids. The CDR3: CSVEASGSGGANVLTF. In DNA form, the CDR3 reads TGCAGCGTTGAGGCTAGCGGGAGTGGTGGGGCCAACGTCCTGACTTTC.

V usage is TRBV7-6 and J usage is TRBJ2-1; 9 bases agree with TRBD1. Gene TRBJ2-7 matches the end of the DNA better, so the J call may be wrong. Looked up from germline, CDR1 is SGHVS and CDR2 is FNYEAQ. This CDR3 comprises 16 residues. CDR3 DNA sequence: TGTGCCAGCAGCGCCGAAACAGGGGGCCTTTCCTACGAGCAGTACTTC. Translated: CASSAETGGLSYEQYF.

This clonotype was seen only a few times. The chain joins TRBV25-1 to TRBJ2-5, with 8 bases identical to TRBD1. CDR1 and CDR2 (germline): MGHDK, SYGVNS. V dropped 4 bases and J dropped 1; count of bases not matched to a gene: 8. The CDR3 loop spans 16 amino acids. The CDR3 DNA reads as TGTGCCAGCAGTGGACCGGACAGGGTGATCCAAGAGACCCAGTACTTC. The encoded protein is CASSGPDRVIQETQYF.

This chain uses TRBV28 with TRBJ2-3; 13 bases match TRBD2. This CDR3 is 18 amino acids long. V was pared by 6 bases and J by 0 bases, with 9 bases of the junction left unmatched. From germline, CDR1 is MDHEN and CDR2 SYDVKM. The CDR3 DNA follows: TGTGCCAGCAGAGATACCGGGACTAGCGGGACCAGCACAGATACGCAGTATTTT. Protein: CASRDTGTSGTSTDTQYF.

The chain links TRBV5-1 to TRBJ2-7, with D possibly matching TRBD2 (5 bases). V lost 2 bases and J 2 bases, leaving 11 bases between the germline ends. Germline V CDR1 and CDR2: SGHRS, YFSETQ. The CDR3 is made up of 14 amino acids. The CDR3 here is CASSFPGRTYEQYF. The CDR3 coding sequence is TGCGCCAGCAGCTTCCCGGGGAGAACCTACGAGCAGTACTTC.

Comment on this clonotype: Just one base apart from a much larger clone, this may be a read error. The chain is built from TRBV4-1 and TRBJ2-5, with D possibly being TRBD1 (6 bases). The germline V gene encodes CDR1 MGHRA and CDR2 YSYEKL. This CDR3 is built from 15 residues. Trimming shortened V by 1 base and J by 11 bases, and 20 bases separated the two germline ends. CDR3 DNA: TGCGCCAGCAGCCAAGCGGGACAACCCCTCAATGAGCAGTACTTC. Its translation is CASSQAGQPLNEQYF.

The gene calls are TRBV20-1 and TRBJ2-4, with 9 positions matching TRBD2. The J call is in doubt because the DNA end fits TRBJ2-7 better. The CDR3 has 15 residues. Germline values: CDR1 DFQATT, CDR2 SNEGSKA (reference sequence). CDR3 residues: CSARDRVSGRGEQYF. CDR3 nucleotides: TGCAGTGCTAGAGATCGGGTTAGCGGGAGAGGCGAGCAGTACTTC.

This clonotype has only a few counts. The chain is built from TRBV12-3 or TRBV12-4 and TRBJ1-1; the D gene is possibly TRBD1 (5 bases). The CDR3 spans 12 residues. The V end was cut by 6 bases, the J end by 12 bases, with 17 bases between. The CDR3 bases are TGTGCCAGCAGCCAGGACATCCGAGGTACTTTCTTT. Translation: CASSQDIRGTFF.

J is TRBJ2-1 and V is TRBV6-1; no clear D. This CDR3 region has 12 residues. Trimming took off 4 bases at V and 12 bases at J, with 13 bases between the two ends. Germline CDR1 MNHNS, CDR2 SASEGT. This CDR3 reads CASSAPAFSQFF. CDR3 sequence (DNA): TGTGCCAGCAGTGCCCCGGCTTTCTCGCAGTTCTTC.

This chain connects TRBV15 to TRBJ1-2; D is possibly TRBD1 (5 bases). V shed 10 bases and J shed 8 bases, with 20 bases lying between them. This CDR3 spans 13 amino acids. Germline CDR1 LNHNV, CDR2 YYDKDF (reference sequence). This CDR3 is CAIGRAAGKGYTF. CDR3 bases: TGTGCCATTGGCAGGGCGGCGGGTAAAGGCTACACCTTC. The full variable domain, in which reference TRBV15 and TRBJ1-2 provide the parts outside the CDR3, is DAMVIQNPRYQVTQFGKPVTLSCSQTLNHNVMYWYQQKSSQAPKLLFHYYDKDFNNEADTPDNFQSRRPNTSFCFLDIRSPGLGDTAMYLCAIGRAAGKGYTFGSGTRLTVV.

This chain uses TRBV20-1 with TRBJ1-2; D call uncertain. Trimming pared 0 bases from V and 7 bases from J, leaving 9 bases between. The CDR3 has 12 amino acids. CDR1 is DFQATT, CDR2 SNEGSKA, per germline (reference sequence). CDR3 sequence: CSARDSPGGYTF. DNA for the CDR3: TGCAGTGCTAGAGACTCCCCGGGTGGCTACACCTTC.

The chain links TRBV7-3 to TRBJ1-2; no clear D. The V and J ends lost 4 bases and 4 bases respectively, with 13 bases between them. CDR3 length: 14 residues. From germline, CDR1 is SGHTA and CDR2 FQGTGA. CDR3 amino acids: CASSSSRRVYGYTF. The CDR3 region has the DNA TGTGCCAGCAGCTCCAGTCGGCGCGTCTATGGCTACACCTTC.

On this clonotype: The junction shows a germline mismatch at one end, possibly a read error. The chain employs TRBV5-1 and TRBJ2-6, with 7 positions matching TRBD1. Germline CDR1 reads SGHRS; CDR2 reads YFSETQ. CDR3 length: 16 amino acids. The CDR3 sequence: CASRILTGDGVNVLTF. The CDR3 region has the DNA TGCGCCAGCAGAATCCTAACAGGGGACGGGGTCAACGTCCTGACTTTC.

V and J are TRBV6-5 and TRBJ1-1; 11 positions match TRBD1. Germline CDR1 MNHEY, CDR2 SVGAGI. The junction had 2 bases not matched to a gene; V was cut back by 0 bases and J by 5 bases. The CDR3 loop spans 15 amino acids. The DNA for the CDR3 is TGTGCCAGCAGTTACTCGGGACAGGGGGGGACTGAAGCTTTCTTT. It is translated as CASSYSGQGGTEAFF.

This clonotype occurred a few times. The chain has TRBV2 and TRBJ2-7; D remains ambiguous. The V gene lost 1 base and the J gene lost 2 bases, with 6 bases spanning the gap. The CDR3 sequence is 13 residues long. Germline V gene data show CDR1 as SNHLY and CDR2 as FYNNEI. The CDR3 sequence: CASSEGLPYEQYF. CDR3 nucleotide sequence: TGTGCCAGCAGTGAAGGTCTCCCCTACGAGCAGTACTTC.

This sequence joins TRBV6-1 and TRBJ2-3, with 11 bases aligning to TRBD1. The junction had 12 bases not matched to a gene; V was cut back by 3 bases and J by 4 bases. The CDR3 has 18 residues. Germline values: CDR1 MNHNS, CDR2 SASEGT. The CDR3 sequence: CASSDPDRGPTSADTQYF. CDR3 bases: TGTGCCAGCAGTGACCCGGACAGGGGGCCCACTAGCGCAGATACGCAGTATTTT.

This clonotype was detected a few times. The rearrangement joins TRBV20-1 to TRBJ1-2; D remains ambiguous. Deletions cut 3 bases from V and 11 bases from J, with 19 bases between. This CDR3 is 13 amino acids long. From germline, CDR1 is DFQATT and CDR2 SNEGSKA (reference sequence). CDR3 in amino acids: CSASLKGGVEYTF. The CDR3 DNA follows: TGCAGTGCTAGTCTGAAGGGCGGTGTTGAATACACCTTC.

The CDR3 loop is CASSRIRTGNSYEQYF. Here the CDR3 DNA reads TGTGCCAGCAGCCGGATCCGGACAGGGAATTCCTACGAGCAGTACTTC. This rearrangement joins TRBV13 to TRBJ2-7; 8 bases line up with TRBD1. CDR3 length: 16 amino acids. Per germline, CDR1 PRHDT and CDR2 FYEKMQ (reference sequence). V gave up 5 bases and J gave up 1 base; unmatched junction bases: 10.

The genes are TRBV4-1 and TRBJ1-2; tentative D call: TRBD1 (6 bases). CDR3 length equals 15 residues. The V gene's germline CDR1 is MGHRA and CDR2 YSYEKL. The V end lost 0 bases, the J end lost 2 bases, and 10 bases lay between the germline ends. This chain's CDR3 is CASSQEGRGNYGYTF. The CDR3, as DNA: TGCGCCAGCAGCCAAGAGGGCAGGGGAAACTATGGCTACACCTTC.

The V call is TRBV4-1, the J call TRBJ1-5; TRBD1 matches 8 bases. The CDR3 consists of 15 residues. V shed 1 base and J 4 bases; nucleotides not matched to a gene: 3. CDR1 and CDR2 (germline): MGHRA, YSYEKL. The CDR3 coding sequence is TGCGCCAGCAGCCAAGGGACAGGGACAAATCAGCCCCAGCATTTT. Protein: CASSQGTGTNQPQHF.

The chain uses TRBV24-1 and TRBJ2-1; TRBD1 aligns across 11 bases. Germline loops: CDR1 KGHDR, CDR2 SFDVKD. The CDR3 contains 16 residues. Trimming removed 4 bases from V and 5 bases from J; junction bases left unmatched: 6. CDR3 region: CATSDTGQGAHNEQFF. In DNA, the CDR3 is TGTGCCACCAGTGACACAGGACAGGGGGCACACAATGAGCAGTTCTTC.

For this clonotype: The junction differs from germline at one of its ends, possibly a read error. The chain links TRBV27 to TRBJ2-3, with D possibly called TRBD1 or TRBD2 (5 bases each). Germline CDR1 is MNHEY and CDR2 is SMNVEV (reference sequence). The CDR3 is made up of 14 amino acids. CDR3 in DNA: TGTGCCTGCAGGGACCCTATTAGGCTGAAAACGCAGTATTTT. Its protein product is CACRDPIRLKTQYF.